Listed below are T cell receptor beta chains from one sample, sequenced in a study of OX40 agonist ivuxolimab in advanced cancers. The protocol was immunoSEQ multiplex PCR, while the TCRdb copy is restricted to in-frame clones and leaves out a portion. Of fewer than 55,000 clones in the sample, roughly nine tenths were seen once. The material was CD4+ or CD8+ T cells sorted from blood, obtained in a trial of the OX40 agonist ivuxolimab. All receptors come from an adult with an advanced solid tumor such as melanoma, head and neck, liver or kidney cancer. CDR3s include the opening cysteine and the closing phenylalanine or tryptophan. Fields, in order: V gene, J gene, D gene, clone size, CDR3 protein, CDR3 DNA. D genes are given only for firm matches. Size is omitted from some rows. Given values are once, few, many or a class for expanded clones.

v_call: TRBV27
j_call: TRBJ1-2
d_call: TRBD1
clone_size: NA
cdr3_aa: CASSTNRQGAVGYTF
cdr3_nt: TGTGCCAGCAGTACCAACCGACAGGGGGCGGTTGGCTACACCTTC

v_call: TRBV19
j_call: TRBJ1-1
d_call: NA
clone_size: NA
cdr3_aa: CASSAGGLNTEAFF
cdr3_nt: TGTGCCAGTAGTGCTGGGGGTTTGAACACTGAAGCTTTCTTT

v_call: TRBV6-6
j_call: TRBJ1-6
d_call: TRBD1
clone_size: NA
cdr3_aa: CASTGGMSSPLHF
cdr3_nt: TGTGCCAGCACAGGGGGCATGAGTTCACCCCTCCACTTT

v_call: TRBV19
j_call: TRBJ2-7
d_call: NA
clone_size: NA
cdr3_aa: CASSSTAGYEQYF
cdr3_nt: TGTGCCAGTAGTTCGACAGCGGGCTACGAGCAGTACTTC

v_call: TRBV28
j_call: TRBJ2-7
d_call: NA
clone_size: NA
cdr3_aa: CASSVDFSYEQYF
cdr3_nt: TGTGCCAGCAGCGTCGATTTTTCCTACGAGCAGTACTTC

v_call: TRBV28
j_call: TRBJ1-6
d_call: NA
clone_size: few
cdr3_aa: CASSRQSLDLHF
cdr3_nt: TGTGCCAGCAGCCGACAGTCTCTGGACCTCCACTTT

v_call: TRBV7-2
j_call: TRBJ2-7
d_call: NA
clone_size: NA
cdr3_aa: CASSSGTPGVDEQYF
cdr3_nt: TGTGCCAGCAGCTCTGGGACCCCGGGGGTCGACGAGCAGTACTTC

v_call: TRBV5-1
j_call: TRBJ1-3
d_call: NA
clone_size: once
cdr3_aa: CASSPDAGDTIYF
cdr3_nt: TGCGCCAGCAGCCCGGATGCGGGAGACACCATATATTTT

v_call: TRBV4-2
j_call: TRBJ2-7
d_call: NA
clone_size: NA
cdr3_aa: CASSQDHGIAYEQYF
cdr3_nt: TGTGCCAGCAGCCAAGATCACGGGATAGCATACGAGCAGTACTTC

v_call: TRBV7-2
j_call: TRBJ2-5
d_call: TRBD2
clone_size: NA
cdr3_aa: CASSLGLGGITQETQYF
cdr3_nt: TGTGCCAGCAGCTTAGGGCTGGGGGGGATCACCCAAGAGACCCAGTACTTC

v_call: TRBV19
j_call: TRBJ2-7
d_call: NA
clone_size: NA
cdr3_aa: CASSNPRVGSEQYF
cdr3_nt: TGTGCCAGTAGTAACCCGCGCGTGGGTTCCGAGCAGTACTTC

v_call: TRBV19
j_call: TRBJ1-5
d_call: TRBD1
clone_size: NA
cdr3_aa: CASSGTGGNQPQHF
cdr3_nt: TGTGCCAGTAGTGGGACAGGGGGCAATCAGCCCCAGCATTTT

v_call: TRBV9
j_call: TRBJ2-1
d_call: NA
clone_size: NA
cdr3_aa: CASTTDGSSYNEQFF
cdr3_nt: TGTGCCAGCACCACGGACGGAAGTTCTTACAATGAGCAGTTCTTC

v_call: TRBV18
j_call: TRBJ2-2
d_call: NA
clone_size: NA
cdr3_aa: CASSPIATTGELFF
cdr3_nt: TGTGCCAGCTCACCCATCGCTACCACCGGGGAGCTGTTTTTT

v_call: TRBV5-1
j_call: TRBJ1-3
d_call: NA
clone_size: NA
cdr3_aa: CASSLVPGSSGNTIYF
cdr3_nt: TGCGCCAGCAGCTTGGTTCCCGGCAGCTCTGGAAACACCATATATTTT

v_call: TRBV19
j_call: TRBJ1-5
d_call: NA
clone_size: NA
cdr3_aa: CASSPRALASNQPQHF
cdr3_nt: TGTGCCAGTAGTCCCCGTGCCCTGGCGAGCAATCAGCCCCAGCATTTT

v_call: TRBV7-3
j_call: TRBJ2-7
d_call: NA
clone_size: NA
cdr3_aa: CASSLAPGEAEEQYF
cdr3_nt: TGTGCCAGCAGCTTAGCCCCGGGAGAGGCTGAAGAGCAGTACTTC

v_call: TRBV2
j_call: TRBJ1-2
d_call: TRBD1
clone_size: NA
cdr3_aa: CASRTDRFDYTF
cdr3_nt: TGTGCCAGCAGGACGGACAGGTTTGACTACACCTTC

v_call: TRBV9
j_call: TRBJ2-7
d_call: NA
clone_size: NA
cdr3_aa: CASSNAGTAYEQYF
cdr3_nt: TGTGCCAGCAGTAACGCGGGGACCGCCTACGAGCAGTACTTC

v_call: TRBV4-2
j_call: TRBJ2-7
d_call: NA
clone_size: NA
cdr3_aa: CASSQDRGTSYEQYF
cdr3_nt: TGTGCCAGCAGCCAAGATAGGGGGACATCCTACGAGCAGTACTTC

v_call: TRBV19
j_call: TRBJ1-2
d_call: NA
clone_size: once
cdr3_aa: CASSIGYQGNYGYTF
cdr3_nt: TGTGCCAGTAGTATCGGATACCAGGGAAACTATGGCTACACCTTC

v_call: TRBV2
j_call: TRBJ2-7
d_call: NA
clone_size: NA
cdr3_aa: CASSGSYEQYF
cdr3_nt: TGTGCCAGCAGTGGTAGCTACGAGCAGTACTTC

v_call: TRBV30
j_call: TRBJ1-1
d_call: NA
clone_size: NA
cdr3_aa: CAWSALGVEAFF
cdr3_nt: TGTGCCTGGAGTGCCTTAGGGGTGGAAGCTTTCTTT

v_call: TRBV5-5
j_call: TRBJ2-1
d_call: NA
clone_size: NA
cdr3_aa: CASSSAGNSYNEQFF
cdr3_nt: TGTGCCAGCAGCTCTGCGGGAAACTCCTACAATGAGCAGTTCTTC

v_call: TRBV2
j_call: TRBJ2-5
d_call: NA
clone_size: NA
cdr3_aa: CASSGAVQETQYF
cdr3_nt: TGTGCCAGCAGTGGGGCGGTGCAAGAGACCCAGTACTTC

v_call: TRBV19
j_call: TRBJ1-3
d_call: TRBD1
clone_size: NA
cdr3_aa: CASSITTGGSGNTIYF
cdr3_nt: TGTGCCAGTAGTATAACGACAGGGGGCTCTGGAAACACCATATATTTT

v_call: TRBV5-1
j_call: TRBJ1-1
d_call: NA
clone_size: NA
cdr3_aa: CASSPTPGTNTEAFF
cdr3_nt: TGCGCCAGCAGCCCGACCCCAGGGACGAACACTGAAGCTTTCTTT

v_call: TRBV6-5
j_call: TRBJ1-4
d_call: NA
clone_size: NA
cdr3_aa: CASSPRTDNNEKLFF
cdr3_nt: TGTGCCAGCAGCCCTCGAACGGACAATAATGAAAAACTGTTTTTT

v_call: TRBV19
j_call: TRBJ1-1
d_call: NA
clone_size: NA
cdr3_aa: CASSAQGRVTEAFF
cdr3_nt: TGTGCCAGTAGTGCCCAGGGGCGGGTCACTGAAGCTTTCTTT

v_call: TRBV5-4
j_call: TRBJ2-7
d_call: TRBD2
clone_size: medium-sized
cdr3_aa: CASSLGLAREQYF
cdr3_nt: TGTGCCAGCAGCCTCGGACTAGCGAGGGAGCAGTACTTC

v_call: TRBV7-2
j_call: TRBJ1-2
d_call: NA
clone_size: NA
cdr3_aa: CASSSETDGRGRYTF
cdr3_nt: TGTGCCAGCAGTTCAGAAACGGACGGCCGGGGGCGCTACACCTTC

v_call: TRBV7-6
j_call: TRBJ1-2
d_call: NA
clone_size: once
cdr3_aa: CASSLAGAQGYTF
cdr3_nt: TGTGCCAGCAGCTTAGCGGGGGCGCAGGGCTACACCTTC

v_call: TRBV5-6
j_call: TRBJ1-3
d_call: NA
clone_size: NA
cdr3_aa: CASTNNPGKNGNTIYF
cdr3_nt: TGTGCCAGCACCAATAATCCAGGGAAGAACGGAAACACCATATATTTT

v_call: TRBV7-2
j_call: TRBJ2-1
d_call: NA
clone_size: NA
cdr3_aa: CASSRHRGLYNEQFF
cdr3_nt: TGTGCCAGCAGCCGCCACCGGGGGCTATACAATGAGCAGTTCTTC

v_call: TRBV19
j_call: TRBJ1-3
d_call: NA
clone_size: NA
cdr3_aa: CASRADGSGNTIYF
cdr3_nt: TGTGCCAGTAGAGCAGACGGCTCTGGAAACACCATATATTTT

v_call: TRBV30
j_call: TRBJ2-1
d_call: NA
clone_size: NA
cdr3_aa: CAWSRDLVYNEQFF
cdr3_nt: TGTGCCTGGAGCAGGGACTTGGTCTACAATGAGCAGTTCTTC

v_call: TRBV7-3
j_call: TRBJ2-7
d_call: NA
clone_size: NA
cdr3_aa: CASSLTFRDIKYF
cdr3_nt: TGTGCCAGCAGCTTAACGTTTCGGGACATTAAGTACTTC

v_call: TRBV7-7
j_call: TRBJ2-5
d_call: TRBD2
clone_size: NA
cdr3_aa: CASSLIRGVGETQYF
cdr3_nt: TGTGCTAGCAGCTTGATTCGGGGGGTAGGAGAGACCCAGTACTTC

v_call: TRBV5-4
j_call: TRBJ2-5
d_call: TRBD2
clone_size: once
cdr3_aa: CASSSGLAERGTQYF
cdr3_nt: TGTGCCAGCAGCTCCGGACTAGCCGAAAGAGGGACCCAGTACTTC

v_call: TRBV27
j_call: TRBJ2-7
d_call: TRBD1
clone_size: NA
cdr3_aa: CASRSGTGGYEQYF
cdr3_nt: TGTGCCAGCAGGAGCGGGACAGGGGGATACGAGCAGTACTTC

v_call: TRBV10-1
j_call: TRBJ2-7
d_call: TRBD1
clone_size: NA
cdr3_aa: CASSDQGVSDEQYF
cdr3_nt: TGCGCCAGCAGTGATCAGGGGGTAAGCGACGAGCAGTACTTC

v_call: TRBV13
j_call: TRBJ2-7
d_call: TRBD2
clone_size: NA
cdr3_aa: CASSQRLAGADEQYF
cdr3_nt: TGTGCCAGCAGCCAACGACTAGCGGGAGCTGACGAGCAGTACTTC

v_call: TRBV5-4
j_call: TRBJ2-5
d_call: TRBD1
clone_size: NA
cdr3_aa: CASNPGQGAWETQYF
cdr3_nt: TGTGCCAGCAACCCGGGACAGGGGGCATGGGAGACCCAGTACTTC

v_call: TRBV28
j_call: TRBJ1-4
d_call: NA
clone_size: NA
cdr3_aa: CASSLGGAGNEKLFF
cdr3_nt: TGTGCCAGCAGTTTAGGGGGGGCGGGTAATGAAAAACTGTTTTTT

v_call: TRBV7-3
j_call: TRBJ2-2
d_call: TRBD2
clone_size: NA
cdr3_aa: CASSSTSGLAGGGVTGELFF
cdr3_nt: TGTGCCAGCAGCTCCACCTCGGGACTAGCGGGAGGGGGAGTCACCGGGGAGCTGTTTTTT

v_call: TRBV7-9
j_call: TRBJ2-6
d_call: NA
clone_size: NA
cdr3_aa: CASSLGGASGANVLTF
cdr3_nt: TGTGCCAGCAGCTTAGGAGGGGCCTCTGGGGCCAACGTCCTGACTTTC

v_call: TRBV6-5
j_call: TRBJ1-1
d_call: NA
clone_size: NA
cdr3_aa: CASIRGDTEAFF
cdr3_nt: TGTGCCAGCATTAGGGGGGACACTGAAGCTTTCTTT

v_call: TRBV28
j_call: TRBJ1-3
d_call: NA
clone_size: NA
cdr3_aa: CASRPQSSSGNTIYF
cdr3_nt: TGTGCCAGCAGACCCCAATCCTCCTCTGGAAACACCATATATTTT

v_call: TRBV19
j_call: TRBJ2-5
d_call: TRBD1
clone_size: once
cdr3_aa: CASSRQGAETQYF
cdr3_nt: TGTGCCAGTAGTCGACAGGGTGCGGAGACCCAGTACTTC

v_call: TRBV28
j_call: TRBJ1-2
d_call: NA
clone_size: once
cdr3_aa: CASTPDGNYGYTF
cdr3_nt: TGTGCCAGCACTCCGGACGGAAACTATGGCTACACCTTC

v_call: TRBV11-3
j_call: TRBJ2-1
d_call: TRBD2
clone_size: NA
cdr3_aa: CASSTGLAGNEQFF
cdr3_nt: TGTGCCAGCAGCACGGGACTAGCGGGAAATGAGCAGTTCTTC

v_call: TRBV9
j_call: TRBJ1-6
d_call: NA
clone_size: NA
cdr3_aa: CASSVGGAVNSPLHF
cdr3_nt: TGTGCCAGCAGCGTAGGTGGGGCAGTAAATTCACCCCTCCACTTT

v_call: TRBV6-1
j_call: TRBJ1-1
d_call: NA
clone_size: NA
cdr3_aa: CASPGQNTEAFF
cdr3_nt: TGTGCCAGCCCAGGCCAGAACACTGAAGCTTTCTTT

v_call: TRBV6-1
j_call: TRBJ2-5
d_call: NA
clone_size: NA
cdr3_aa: CASSNLLGRETQYF
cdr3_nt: TGTGCCAGCAGTAACCTACTCGGGCGGGAGACCCAGTACTTC

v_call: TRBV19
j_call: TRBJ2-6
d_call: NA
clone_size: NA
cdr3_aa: CASRHSSGANVLTF
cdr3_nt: TGTGCCAGTAGACACAGCTCTGGGGCCAACGTCCTGACTTTC

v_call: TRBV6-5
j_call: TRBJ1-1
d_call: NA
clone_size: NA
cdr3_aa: CASSYSRDAEAFF
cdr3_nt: TGTGCCAGCAGTTACTCGAGGGACGCCGAAGCTTTCTTT

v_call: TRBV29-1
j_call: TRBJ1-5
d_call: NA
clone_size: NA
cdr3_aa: CSVGLDIDQPQHF
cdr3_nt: TGCAGCGTTGGCTTGGACATTGATCAGCCCCAGCATTTT